The 7 T cell receptor beta chains given below trace back to one sample, sequenced in a study of shared clonotypes between healthy human individuals (TCRdb year 2020). Libraries came from the immunoSEQ multiplex PCR assay. TCRdb re-hosts the immuneACCESS table, in-frame sequences only. Its copies lack some clones; in the studies checked, an unresolved V gene accounts for under half of them, and the cause for the rest is not known. The table for this sample lists 800,000 to 950,000 clones; roughly 96% of them were counted only once. The ten largest make up around 0.25% of the sample. CD8 naive samples were obtained by positive selection for CCR7 among CD45RO-negative cells, yielding a CD45RA+CCR7+ population from which TemRA cells were excluded. The specimen sequenced was naive CD8+ T cells sorted from blood. This specimen's cell subset or site label, per the study, means: CD45RA+CCR7+. The receptors stem from a man aged 30 to 39 in good health.

The V gene is TRBV27, the J gene TRBJ2-1, with D possibly being TRBD1 or TRBD2 (5 bases each). Trimming pared 7 bases from V and 7 bases from J, leaving 17 bases between. Germline V gene sequence: CDR1 MNHEY, CDR2 SMNVEV (reference sequence). The CDR3 is 14 amino acids. Here the CDR3 reads CASTVGAGQNEQFF. The CDR3 DNA reads as TGTGCCAGCACCGTCGGGGCAGGCCAGAATGAGCAGTTCTTC.

V usage is TRBV18 and J usage is TRBJ1-4; the D gene is possibly TRBD1 (5 bases). CDR1 and CDR2 (germline): KGHSH, LQKENI. There are 17 residues in the CDR3. V lost 1 base to trimming and J lost 6 bases, with 18 bases between them. The CDR3 is CASSPLGRDDHYEKLFF. The CDR3 bases are TGTGCCAGCTCACCACTGGGGAGGGACGACCACTATGAAAAACTGTTTTTT.

J is TRBJ1-1 and V is TRBV19, with 7 bases identical to TRBD1. This CDR3 region has 13 residues. V dropped 9 bases and J dropped 1; count of bases not matched to a gene: 5. Germline-derived CDR1 and CDR2 are LNHDA and SQIVND (reference sequence). This chain's CDR3 is CASKTGPNTEAFF. CDR3 coding DNA: TGTGCCAGCAAGACAGGGCCGAACACTGAAGCTTTCTTT.

The chain recombines TRBV2 with TRBJ2-1; D not certain. Germline V gene lookup returns CDR1 SNHLY and CDR2 FYNNEI. Trimming left V 9 bases short and J 6 bases short, with 9 bases between. The CDR3 covers 11 residues. The CDR3: CAREEGNEQFF. The CDR3 coding sequence is TGTGCCAGGGAAGAAGGCAATGAGCAGTTCTTC.

To note about this clone: Additional DNA sequences in this sample encode the identical CDR3. This rearrangement joins TRBV6-5 to TRBJ1-1; D remains ambiguous. V lost 0 bases and J 0 bases, leaving 5 bases between the germline ends. Germline CDR1 MNHEY, CDR2 SVGAGI. CDR3 size: 14 residues. CDR3 amino acids: CASSYSAVNTEAFF. Written as DNA, the CDR3 is TGTGCCAGCAGTTACTCGGCGGTGAACACTGAAGCTTTCTTT.

The J gene is TRBJ2-3, the V gene TRBV4-3, with D perhaps given as TRBD1 or TRBD2 (5 bases each). Germline CDR1 reads LGHNA; CDR2 reads YSLEER. CDR3 size: 15 residues. V was cut by 0 bases and J by 2 bases, with 9 bases left in between. The CDR3 loop is CASSQDGTLTDTQYF. The CDR3 coding sequence is TGCGCCAGCAGCCAAGACGGGACGCTCACAGATACGCAGTATTTT.

The chain is built from TRBV7-8 and TRBJ2-5; perhaps TRBD1 as D (5 bases). CDR3 length: 15 amino acids. Trimming pared 7 bases from V and 1 base from J, leaving 16 bases between. Germline V lookup: CDR1 SGHVS, CDR2 FQNEAQ. DNA of the CDR3: TGTGCCAGCAATGGGGCGGTATCCCTCCAAGAGACCCAGTACTTC. It is translated as CASNGAVSLQETQYF.